A selection of T cell receptor beta chains follows, all from one sample in a study of blood T cell repertoires in COVID-19. The repertoire was sequenced with immunoSEQ multiplex PCR; TCRdb's copy has only in-frame clones and lacks some. The sample holds 140,000 or so clones, 80% to 90% seen once. The sequenced material came from peripheral blood. The receptors come from a woman aged 45-65 years with acute or convalescent COVID-19. CDR3s leave out the opening cysteine and the closing phenylalanine or tryptophan. Each record gives: J gene, V gene, CDR3 protein.

J gene: TRBJ2-2
V gene: TRBV7-2
CDR3 protein: ASSPSGGPGELF

J gene: TRBJ1-4
V gene: TRBV7-9
CDR3 protein: ASSLDRLWPASQKLF

J gene: TRBJ2-5
V gene: TRBV5-4
CDR3 protein: ASSQKGVVETQY

J gene: TRBJ1-1
V gene: TRBV5-1
CDR3 protein: ASSSEGGQGASGAF

J gene: TRBJ1-6
V gene: TRBV20-1
CDR3 protein: SATEQGDSPLH

J gene: TRBJ2-1
V gene: TRBV27
CDR3 protein: ASSSPLRGSSYNEQF

J gene: TRBJ2-1
V gene: TRBV9
CDR3 protein: ASSPRLAGGLGEQF

J gene: TRBJ1-3
V gene: TRBV5-1
CDR3 protein: ASSFLSPTGGSGNTIY

J gene: TRBJ2-4
V gene: TRBV6-5
CDR3 protein: ASSYSAGTENIQY

J gene: TRBJ1-1
V gene: TRBV4-1
CDR3 protein: ASSQTGQGNTEAF

J gene: TRBJ2-3
V gene: TRBV24-1
CDR3 protein: ATSDPGETDTQY

J gene: TRBJ1-1
V gene: TRBV18
CDR3 protein: ASTEQMNTEAF

J gene: TRBJ1-4
V gene: TRBV5-8
CDR3 protein: ASSLALAGGSEKLF

J gene: TRBJ2-5
V gene: TRBV11-2
CDR3 protein: ASSPEMTGVETQY

J gene: TRBJ2-1
V gene: TRBV19
CDR3 protein: ASSVGTLQNNEQF

J gene: TRBJ1-4
V gene: TRBV5-8
CDR3 protein: ASSSHVERLANEKLF

J gene: TRBJ1-1
V gene: TRBV5-1
CDR3 protein: ASSLETGPVNTEAF